This TCR beta chain was sequenced for a study of blood T cell repertoires in COVID-19. Background on the study: There were acute and convalescent COVID-19 samples, and they came from the United States, Italy and Spain. PBMCs, B-cell-depleted T cells, or T cells provided the cDNA or gDNA that made up the material.

V gave up 7 bases and J gave up 8 bases; unmatched junction bases: 14. CDR1 LNHDA and CDR2 SQIVND come from the germline V gene (reference sequence). The CDR3 totals 15 residues. Per the original methods: The authors estimated nucleated cell counts from reference gene primer amplification. TCRdb keeps only in-frame clones here, not all; method: immunoSEQ multiplex PCR. V, J and clone size derive from that table, while D and trimming were established from the DNA sequence. The data hold a few hundred thousand clones, with about four fifths observed a single time. The rearrangement uses TRBV19 and TRBJ1-2; 9 bases match TRBD1. The source of this sequence is a woman aged 18 to 35 with acute or convalescent COVID-19. Sequenced input: peripheral blood. CDR3 residues: CASTLQGALLGGYTF. CDR3 in DNA: TGTGCCAGTACCCTACAGGGGGCGCTTCTAGGGGGCTACACCTTC.